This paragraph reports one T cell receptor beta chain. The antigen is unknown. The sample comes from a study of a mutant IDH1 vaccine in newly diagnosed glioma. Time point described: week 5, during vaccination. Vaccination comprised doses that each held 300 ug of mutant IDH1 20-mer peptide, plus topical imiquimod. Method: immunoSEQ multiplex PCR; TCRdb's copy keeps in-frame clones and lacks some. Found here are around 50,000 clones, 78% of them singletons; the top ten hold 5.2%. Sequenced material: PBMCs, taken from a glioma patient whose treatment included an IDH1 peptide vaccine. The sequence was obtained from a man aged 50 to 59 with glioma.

CDR3 in amino acids: CASSVGGTYNEQFF. In DNA form, the CDR3 reads TGTGCCAGCAGCGTAGGGGGGACATACAATGAGCAGTTCTTC. The V call is TRBV9, the J call TRBJ2-1; a possible D gene is TRBD1 (6 bases). Germline V gene sequence: CDR1 SGDLS, CDR2 YYNGEE. This CDR3 region has 14 residues. The ends were cut back, 0 bases at V and 4 bases at J, with 8 bases in the middle. The variable domain in full, with the rest retrieved from reference TRBV9 and TRBJ2-1, is DSGVTQTPKHLITATGQRVTLRCSPRSGDLSVYWYQQSLDQGLQFLIQYYNGEERAKGNILERFSAQQFPDLHSELNLSSLELGDSALYFCASSVGGTYNEQFFGPGTRLTVL.